These 28 T cell receptor beta chains were sequenced from one sample in a study of OX40 agonist ivuxolimab in advanced cancers. The data were produced by immunoSEQ multiplex PCR, yet TCRdb's version contains in-frame clones alone and is incomplete. The table lists 69,000 or so clones, around 88% of them singletons. Sequenced material: CD4+ or CD8+ T cells sorted from blood, taken in a trial of the OX40 agonist ivuxolimab. Source of these receptors: an adult with an advanced solid tumor such as melanoma, head and neck, liver or kidney cancer.

The chain links TRBV28 to TRBJ1-4, with 7 bases that match TRBD1. CDR3 length equals 15 residues. J was trimmed by 7 bases and V by 4 bases; bases with no gene match: 9. Germline CDR1 is MDHEN and CDR2 is SYDVKM. The DNA for the CDR3 is TGTGCCAGCAGTTGGAGGGGGCTCAGGGGTGAAAAACTGTTTTTT. Protein product: CASSWRGLRGEKLFF.

The J gene is TRBJ1-2, the V gene TRBV5-1; the D gene is possibly TRBD1 (6 bases). The CDR3 length is 13 residues. V was shortened by 4 bases and J by 4 bases, with 11 bases between the two germline ends. The germline V gene has CDR1 SGHRS and CDR2 YFSETQ. CDR3 in DNA: TGCGCCAGCAGCCGCTCGACAGGCTATGGCTACACCTTC. Amino acids: CASSRSTGYGYTF.

The rearrangement uses TRBV5-4 and TRBJ2-1, with 14 positions matching TRBD2. This CDR3 has 20 amino acids. The J segment lost 2 bases and the V segment lost 3 bases, leaving 13 bases of the junction unmatched. Germline lookup yields CDR1 SGHNT and CDR2 YYREEE (reference sequence). CDR3 sequence (DNA): TGTGCCAGCAGCTCCTATTCCACCGGGACTAGCGGGGGCCCCTACAATGAGCAGTTCTTC. It specifies CASSSYSTGTSGGPYNEQFF.

The chain carries TRBV9 and TRBJ2-7; TRBD1 might be the D (7 bases). V dropped 0 bases and J dropped 5 bases, with 15 bases sitting between them. Germline V gene lookup returns CDR1 SGDLS and CDR2 YYNGEE. This CDR3 has 15 residues. The CDR3 sequence is CASSVGGTAGHEQYF. In DNA form, the CDR3 reads TGTGCCAGCAGCGTAGGCGGGACAGCGGGCCACGAGCAGTACTTC.

This clone occurred once. The genes are TRBV2 and TRBJ2-3; 8 bases align to TRBD1. Looked up from germline, CDR1 is SNHLY and CDR2 is FYNNEI. This CDR3 is 14 amino acids long. With 7 bases clipped from V and 5 bases from J, the junction kept 8 bases outside the gene matches. The CDR3: CASKDLQGVDTQYF. The CDR3 DNA follows: TGTGCCAGCAAAGACCTACAGGGGGTAGATACGCAGTATTTT.

The chain links TRBV5-1 to TRBJ2-7; 8 bases map to TRBD1. The J segment lost 2 bases and the V segment lost 3 bases, leaving 4 bases of the junction unmatched. This CDR3 has 14 amino acids. Looked up from germline, CDR1 is SGHRS and CDR2 is YFSETQ. CDR3 protein: CASSSGTGPYEQYF. The CDR3 nucleotides are TGCGCCAGCAGCTCCGGGACAGGCCCCTACGAGCAGTACTTC.

This clone is a singleton in its sample. The sample carries other DNA sequences with the same CDR3. V is TRBV20-1 and J is TRBJ2-1; D is unresolved. This CDR3 has 11 residues. Trimming removed 1 base at V and 3 bases at J, with 1 base between. Germline-derived CDR1 and CDR2 are DFQATT and SNEGSKA (reference sequence). The CDR3 is CSARGYNEQFF. The CDR3 coding sequence is TGCAGTGCTAGAGGCTACAATGAGCAGTTCTTC.

This chain uses TRBV6-1 with TRBJ2-7; D unclear. CDR3 length: 14 residues. Trimming stripped 8 bases from V and 3 bases from J, with 17 bases between. Per germline, CDR1 MNHNS and CDR2 SASEGT. CDR3 protein: CASHHGRTYYEQYF. As DNA, the CDR3 is TGTGCCAGCCACCACGGCAGGACCTACTACGAGCAGTACTTC.

The rearrangement links TRBV7-2 to TRBJ2-7, with 12 positions matching TRBD2. The germline CDR1 and CDR2 sequences are SGHTA and FQGNSA. The CDR3 totals 15 residues. J was trimmed by 4 bases and V by 2 bases; bases with no gene match: 3. CDR3 loop: CASSLTTSGGYEQYF. The CDR3 DNA reads TGTGCCAGCAGCTTAACTACTAGCGGGGGGTACGAGCAGTACTTC.

The V and J genes are TRBV6-6 and TRBJ2-1, with D unclear. The V end was cut by 6 bases, the J end by 5 bases, with 5 bases between. This CDR3 contains 11 residues. Germline loops: CDR1 MNHNY, CDR2 SVGAGI (reference sequence). The CDR3 spells CASRLNNEQFF. CDR3 in DNA: TGTGCCAGCAGACTTAACAATGAGCAGTTCTTC.

The chain uses TRBV5-1 and TRBJ2-7, with 12 bases aligning to TRBD1. This CDR3 is built from 15 residues. Trimming at V came to 4 bases and at J to 5 bases, leaving 7 bases not matched to a gene. CDR1 is SGHRS and CDR2 is YFSETQ in the germline V gene. The CDR3 protein is CASSLTGQGAHEQYF. CDR3 DNA: TGCGCCAGCAGCCTAACGGGACAGGGGGCCCACGAGCAGTACTTC.

This chain uses TRBV5-1 with TRBJ2-3, with unresolved D. The V end was cut by 4 bases, the J end by 0 bases, with 12 bases between. The germline V gene encodes CDR1 SGHRS and CDR2 YFSETQ. The CDR3 is 15 amino acids. The CDR3 loop reads CASSPTSYSTDTQYF. The CDR3 DNA follows: TGCGCCAGCAGCCCCACATCTTATAGCACAGATACGCAGTATTTT.

The V call is TRBV6-5, the J call TRBJ2-5, with D possibly matching TRBD2 (5 bases). There are 14 residues in the CDR3. Germline V lookup: CDR1 MNHEY, CDR2 SVGAGI. Trimming shortened V by 7 bases and J by 1 base, and 13 bases separated the two germline ends. The CDR3 here is CASKRTRLQETQYF. CDR3 in DNA: TGTGCCAGCAAAAGGACTCGCCTCCAAGAGACCCAGTACTTC.

V and J are TRBV6-5 and TRBJ1-3, with a possible D match to TRBD1 (5 bases). Trimming took 2 bases from V and 7 from J, leaving 18 bases between them. The CDR3 loop spans 16 amino acids. The germline gives CDR1 MNHEY, CDR2 SVGAGI. The CDR3 sequence: CASSYGGGRAGNTIYF. DNA for the CDR3: TGTGCCAGCAGTTACGGGGGAGGAAGGGCCGGGAACACCATATATTTT.

This chain joins TRBV2 and TRBJ1-5; possible D gene TRBD1, 5 bases. V was shortened by 2 bases and J by 1 base, with 9 bases between the two germline ends. CDR1 and CDR2 from the germline V gene are SNHLY and FYNNEI. The CDR3 totals 15 residues. The CDR3 reads CASSEQGPSNQPQHF. As DNA, the CDR3 is TGTGCCAGCAGTGAACAGGGTCCCAGCAATCAGCCCCAGCATTTT.

This clone has more than one count but fewer than ten. The genes are TRBV2 and TRBJ1-2; D may be TRBD1 (5 bases). V was pared by 3 bases and J by 4 bases, with 12 bases between. CDR3 length equals 14 residues. The V gene's germline CDR1 is SNHLY and CDR2 FYNNEI. The chain's CDR3 is CASSDEGGGYGYTF. The CDR3 coding sequence is TGTGCCAGCAGTGACGAGGGCGGGGGCTATGGCTACACCTTC.

V usage is TRBV10-1 and J usage is TRBJ2-2; 9 bases fit TRBD2. Looked up from germline, CDR1 is WNHNN and CDR2 is SYGVQD (reference sequence). V was clipped by 6 bases and J by 1 base; unmatched bases: 3. The CDR3 has 15 amino acids. Here the CDR3 DNA reads TGCGCCAGCAGCTTAGCGGGGGTGAACACCGGGGAGCTGTTTTTT. Its translation: CASSLAGVNTGELFF.

The gene calls are TRBV4-1 and TRBJ1-5; the D gene is possibly TRBD1 (6 bases). Germline-derived CDR1 and CDR2 are MGHRA and YSYEKL. Trimming took 1 base from V and 5 from J, leaving 15 bases between them. CDR3 length: 16 residues. CDR3 residues: CASSQGTVLSHQPQHF. The CDR3, as DNA: TGCGCCAGCAGCCAAGGGACAGTTTTGAGCCATCAGCCCCAGCATTTT.

V is TRBV6-5 and J is TRBJ2-2; no definite D call. The CDR3 runs 14 residues. Per the germline V gene, CDR1 is MNHEY and CDR2 is SVGAGI. V was clipped by 2 bases and J by 2 bases, with 6 bases between them. CDR3 in amino acids: CASSYVTNTGELFF. CDR3 sequence (DNA): TGTGCCAGCAGTTACGTGACAAACACCGGGGAGCTGTTTTTT.

This clone occurred a few times. The chain has TRBV5-4 and TRBJ2-1; D may be TRBD2 (6 bases). Germline values: CDR1 SGHNT, CDR2 YYREEE (reference sequence). The CDR3 sequence is 14 residues long. Trimming stripped 0 bases from V and 5 bases from J, with 9 bases between. For the CDR3, the DNA is TGTGCCAGCAGCTTGGGGGGACTGAACAATGAGCAGTTCTTC. Protein product: CASSLGGLNNEQFF.

The chain recombines TRBV14 with TRBJ2-2; D may be TRBD1 (6 bases). The CDR3 loop spans 15 amino acids. CDR1 SGHDN and CDR2 FVKESK come from the germline V gene. V was shortened by 2 bases and J by 6 bases, with 13 bases between the two germline ends. Here the CDR3 DNA reads TGTGCCAGCAGCCAAAGGGCAGGGGAAGCCGGGGAGCTGTTTTTT. It yields the protein CASSQRAGEAGELFF.

The rearrangement uses TRBV11-2 and TRBJ2-3; D unclear. The CDR3 extends over 14 amino acids. CDR1 SGHAT and CDR2 FQNNGV come from the germline V gene. Between the trimmed V and J ends, which lost 4 bases and 0 bases, there was a span of 8 bases. The CDR3 spells CASSYVTSTDTQYF. CDR3 bases: TGTGCCAGCAGCTATGTAACTAGCACAGATACGCAGTATTTT. The full variable domain, with the rest looked up from reference TRBV11-2 and TRBJ2-3, is EAGVAQSPRYKIIEKRQSVAFWCNPISGHATLYWYQQILGQGPKLLIQFQNNGVVDDSQLPKDRFSAERLKGVDSTLKIQPAKLEDSAVYLCASSYVTSTDTQYFGPGTRLTVL.

This chain uses TRBV18 with TRBJ1-6; D is possibly TRBD1 (5 bases). The V gene lost 2 bases and the J gene lost 10 bases, with 15 bases spanning the gap. CDR1 is KGHSH, CDR2 LQKENI, per germline. This CDR3 comprises 15 residues. The CDR3, as DNA: TGTGCCAGCTCACCAGGGGCAGGGACGGAATCACCCCTCCACTTT. Residues: CASSPGAGTESPLHF.

The V gene is TRBV5-1, the J gene TRBJ2-1; a possible D gene is TRBD1 (5 bases). The ends were cut back, 4 bases at V and 4 bases at J, with 18 bases in the middle. The CDR3 is made up of 16 amino acids. Per germline, CDR1 SGHRS and CDR2 YFSETQ. CDR3 in DNA: TGCGCCAGCAGCGTTCAACCAGGGCCCCTTTACAATGAGCAGTTCTTC. Residues: CASSVQPGPLYNEQFF.

The rearrangement joins TRBV28 to TRBJ1-4, with D possibly matching TRBD1 (5 bases). This CDR3 contains 14 residues. Germline loops: CDR1 MDHEN, CDR2 SYDVKM. With 4 bases removed from V and 7 bases from J, the gap between germline ends came to 13 bases. For the CDR3, the DNA is TGTGCCAGCAGTTCCCGGAACGGGGGTGAAAAACTGTTTTTT. Protein: CASSSRNGGEKLFF.

This CDR3 is CASSLGGGYQPQHF. The CDR3 bases are TGTGCCAGCAGCTTAGGTGGGGGGTATCAGCCCCAGCATTTT. The chain is built from TRBV7-8 and TRBJ1-5; the D gene is possibly TRBD1 (5 bases). This CDR3 has 14 residues. Trimming left V 1 base short and J 5 bases short, with 9 bases between. The V gene's germline CDR1 is SGHVS and CDR2 FQNEAQ.

V usage is TRBV7-9 and J usage is TRBJ1-2, with D uncertain. This CDR3 spans 14 amino acids. V was cut by 0 bases and J by 2 bases, with 7 bases left in between. Germline values: CDR1 SEHNR, CDR2 FQNEAQ (reference sequence). The CDR3 coding sequence is TGTGCCAGCAGCTTAGCGGCGGAGAACTATGGCTACACCTTC. Its translation: CASSLAAENYGYTF. The entire variable domain, with the rest obtained from reference TRBV7-9 and TRBJ1-2, is as follows: DTGVSQNPRHKITKRGQNVTFRCDPISEHNRLYWYRQTLGQGPEFLTYFQNEAQLEKSRLLSDRFSAERPKGSFSTLEIQRTEQGDSAMYLCASSLAAENYGYTFGSGTRLTVV.

V is TRBV7-3 and J is TRBJ2-7; D is undetermined. The ends were cut back, 5 bases at V and 0 bases at J, with 8 bases in the middle. In germline, CDR1 is SGHTA, CDR2 FQGTGA. The CDR3 consists of 13 residues. DNA of the CDR3: TGTGCCAGCAGCCGTGGCTTCTCCTACGAGCAGTACTTC. It translates to CASSRGFSYEQYF.